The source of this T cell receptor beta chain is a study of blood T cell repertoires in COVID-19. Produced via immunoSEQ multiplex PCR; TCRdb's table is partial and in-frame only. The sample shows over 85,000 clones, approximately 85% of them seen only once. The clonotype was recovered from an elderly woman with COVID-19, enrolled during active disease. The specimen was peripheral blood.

The CDR3 spells CASSRGLAGGPEQYF. The DNA of the CDR3 is TGTGCCAGTAGCCGGGGACTAGCGGGAGGGCCCGAGCAGTACTTC. This chain connects TRBV19 to TRBJ2-7; 16 positions match TRBD2. Losses at the gene ends were 6 bases for V and 6 bases for J; bases not matched to a gene: 5. CDR3 length: 15 amino acids. Germline V gene lookup returns CDR1 LNHDA and CDR2 SQIVND (reference sequence).